The 30 T cell receptor beta chains reported below all come from one sample, sequenced in a study of cytomegalovirus exposure and HLA in healthy donors. With 60 Vbeta and 13 Jbeta primers, the PCR was carried out. Clones were read by immunoSEQ multiplex PCR, and TCRdb kept only the in-frame ones, dropping some. This sample contains 130,000 or so clones. Sequenced: PBMCs. The receptor set was obtained from a woman aged 55-69 years in good health and CMV-seronegative.

The rearrangement joins TRBV7-9 to TRBJ2-2; 10 nucleotides agree with TRBD1. The CDR3 is 15 amino acids. In germline, CDR1 is SEHNR, CDR2 FQNEAQ (reference sequence). The ends lost 2 bases at V and 4 bases at J; junction bases unmatched: 1. The CDR3 loop reads CASSLRTGGTGELFF. DNA for the CDR3: TGTGCCAGCAGCTTACGGACAGGGGGCACCGGGGAGCTGTTTTTT. The whole variable domain, remainder taken from reference TRBV7-9 and TRBJ2-2, is DTGVSQNPRHKITKRGQNVTFRCDPISEHNRLYWYRQTLGQGPEFLTYFQNEAQLEKSRLLSDRFSAERPKGSFSTLEIQRTEQGDSAMYLCASSLRTGGTGELFFGEGSRLTVL.

V usage is TRBV10-3 and J usage is TRBJ2-2, with TRBD2 matching over 11 bases. Germline-derived CDR1 and CDR2 are ENHRY and SYGVKD. The length of the CDR3 is 15 residues. V lost 4 bases, J lost 6 bases, and 4 bases stayed unmatched. In DNA form, the CDR3 reads TGTGCCATCAGTGCCACTAGCGGGGGATCCGGGGAGCTGTTTTTT. Its translation: CAISATSGGSGELFF.

The chain employs TRBV5-5 and TRBJ2-7; TRBD1 might be the D (6 bases). The CDR3 length is 13 residues. Trimming left V 0 bases short and J 6 bases short, with 10 bases between. Germline assignment: CDR1 SGHKS and CDR2 YYEKEE (reference sequence). Here the CDR3 DNA reads TGTGCCAGCAGCTTGGGGTCAGGGGTCGAGCAGTACTTC. This sequence encodes CASSLGSGVEQYF. Full variable domain (outside the CDR3, taken from reference TRBV5-5 and TRBJ2-7): DAGVTQSPTHLIKTRGQQVTLRCSPISGHKSVSWYQQVLGQGPQFIFQYYEKEERGRGNFPDRFSARQFPNYSSELNVNALLLGDSALYLCASSLGSGVEQYFGPGTRLTVT.

V and J are TRBV5-8 and TRBJ2-2, with 7 positions matching TRBD2. The CDR3 extends over 14 amino acids. V was pared by 4 bases and J by 4 bases, with 4 bases of the junction left unmatched. The germline V gene has CDR1 SGHTS and CDR2 YDEGEE. CDR3 nucleotide sequence: TGTGCCAGCAGCCGGGGGGTGGCCACCGGGGAGCTGTTTTTT. This sequence encodes CASSRGVATGELFF.

V and J are TRBV4-1 and TRBJ2-1; 10 bases are a match to TRBD2. Germline-derived CDR1 and CDR2 are MGHRA and YSYEKL. The CDR3 has 17 amino acids. J lost 2 bases, V lost 4 bases, and 8 bases had no gene match. CDR3 nucleotides: TGCGCCAGCAGCCTAACAACTAGCGGGGCTACCTACAATGAGCAGTTCTTC. Its translation is CASSLTTSGATYNEQFF.

The V gene is TRBV12-5, the J gene TRBJ2-7, with a tentative D call TRBD2 (5 bases). Deletions cut 3 bases from V and 2 bases from J, with 8 bases between. The germline V gene has CDR1 LGHNT and CDR2 FRNRAP. CDR3 length equals 13 residues. The CDR3 DNA reads as TGTGCTAGTGGTTTAGAGGGTGCCTACGAGCAGTACTTC. Protein product: CASGLEGAYEQYF.

This chain uses TRBV7-6 with TRBJ2-7, with 9 bases fitting TRBD1. V was clipped by 2 bases and J by 5 bases; unmatched bases: 10. The CDR3 has 16 residues. Germline V gene lookup returns CDR1 SGHVS and CDR2 FNYEAQ. In DNA form, the CDR3 reads TGTGCCAGCAGCTTAAGGGTTTGGGGACAGGGCAACGAGCAGTACTTC. Amino acid sequence: CASSLRVWGQGNEQYF.

Here the CDR3 DNA reads TGTGCCAGCAGTCCTACAGGGGGGAGTCAGCCCCAGCATTTT. This sequence encodes CASSPTGGSQPQHF. This chain links TRBV2 with TRBJ1-5; TRBD1 aligns across 8 bases. V shed 5 bases and J 6 bases; nucleotides not matched to a gene: 6. The germline V gene has CDR1 SNHLY and CDR2 FYNNEI. This CDR3 is built from 14 residues.

This sequence joins TRBV6-5 and TRBJ2-3; 9 nucleotides match TRBD2. The CDR3 spans 15 residues. V was clipped by 6 bases and J by 3 bases; unmatched bases: 7. Germline CDR1 reads MNHEY; CDR2 reads SVGAGI. DNA of the CDR3: TGTGCCAGCAGAATCGGACTAGCGTTTACAGATACGCAGTATTTT. Translated: CASRIGLAFTDTQYF.

The V call is TRBV9, the J call TRBJ1-1; D unresolved. The germline V gene encodes CDR1 SGDLS and CDR2 YYNGEE. This CDR3 region has 15 residues. V lost 0 bases, J lost 0 bases, and 9 bases lay in between. The CDR3 sequence: CASSVDVQMNTEAFF. As DNA, the CDR3 is TGTGCCAGCAGCGTAGACGTGCAGATGAACACTGAAGCTTTCTTT.

The chain is built from TRBV28 and TRBJ1-3, with 7 positions matching TRBD1. From germline, CDR1 is MDHEN and CDR2 SYDVKM. The CDR3 spans 21 residues. The V and J ends lost 7 bases and 0 bases, in that order; junction bases with no gene match: 24. The CDR3 reads CASTVHGDRVRGTSSGNTIYF. CDR3 DNA sequence: TGTGCCAGCACCGTACACGGCGACAGGGTTCGGGGCACAAGCTCTGGAAACACCATATATTTT.

V usage is TRBV9 and J usage is TRBJ2-7; the match to TRBD1 covers 9 bases. J gave up 1 base and V 4 bases, and 9 bases lay outside the gene matches. CDR3 length equals 16 residues. Germline assignment: CDR1 SGDLS and CDR2 YYNGEE. The CDR3 nucleotides are TGTGCCAGCAGCCCAGCTCGCGGGACAGGGTCCTACGAGCAGTACTTC. Protein sequence: CASSPARGTGSYEQYF.

This sequence joins TRBV7-2 and TRBJ1-5, with D perhaps TRBD1 (6 bases). Germline-derived CDR1 and CDR2 are SGHTA and FQGNSA. The ends were cut back, 5 bases at V and 7 bases at J, with 12 bases in the middle. The CDR3 runs 13 residues. The CDR3 loop is CASSNQGLQPQHF. CDR3 bases: TGTGCCAGCAGCAACCAGGGGCTCCAGCCCCAGCATTTT.

V and J are TRBV7-9 and TRBJ2-2; TRBD1 aligns across 10 bases. Germline V lookup: CDR1 SEHNR, CDR2 FQNEAQ (reference sequence). The CDR3 spans 15 residues. J was trimmed by 3 bases and V by 5 bases; bases with no gene match: 3. The CDR3 protein is CASSQGQGYTGELFF. The CDR3 DNA follows: TGTGCCAGCAGCCAGGGACAGGGGTACACCGGGGAGCTGTTTTTT.

The rearrangement links TRBV28 to TRBJ2-6; maybe TRBD1 (5 bases). The CDR3 runs 13 residues. Germline CDR1 MDHEN, CDR2 SYDVKM. V shed 10 bases and J shed 2 bases, with 9 bases lying between them. CDR3 amino acids: CATDSAGANVLTF. CDR3 coding DNA: TGTGCCACCGACAGTGCTGGGGCCAACGTCCTGACTTTC. Full variable domain (remainder filled in from reference TRBV28 and TRBJ2-6): DVKVTQSSRYLVKRTGEKVFLECVQDMDHENMFWYRQDPGLGLRLIYFSYDVKMKEKGDIPEGYSVSREKKERFSLILESASTNQTSMYLCATDSAGANVLTFGAGSRLTVL.

The rearrangement joins TRBV2 to TRBJ1-1; TRBD1 matches 9 bases. Unmatched junction bases numbered 11, after V lost 6 bases and J lost 6 bases. Germline V CDR1 and CDR2: SNHLY, FYNNEI. The CDR3 length is 15 residues. The chain's CDR3 is CASRVTGGAGAEAFF. Here the CDR3 DNA reads TGTGCCAGCAGGGTAACAGGGGGCGCAGGGGCTGAAGCTTTCTTT.

V gene TRBV5-1 combines with J gene TRBJ2-2, with 7 bases aligning to TRBD2. Per germline, CDR1 SGHRS and CDR2 YFSETQ. Trimming cost V 3 bases and J 0 bases; bases outside gene matches: 5. This CDR3 has 16 residues. CDR3 region: CASSSVAGSNTGELFF. The CDR3, as DNA: TGCGCCAGCAGCTCCGTAGCGGGTTCGAACACCGGGGAGCTGTTTTTT.

V usage is TRBV15 and J usage is TRBJ2-5; 9 bases align to TRBD1. Germline loops: CDR1 LNHNV, CDR2 YYDKDF (reference sequence). This CDR3 spans 14 amino acids. With 3 bases clipped from V and 5 bases from J, the junction kept 4 bases outside the gene matches. CDR3 sequence reads: CATSRTTGGETQYF. In DNA form, the CDR3 reads TGTGCCACCAGCAGGACGACAGGGGGTGAGACCCAGTACTTC.

This sequence joins TRBV5-1 and TRBJ2-2; TRBD2 agrees at 10 bases. The CDR3 extends over 15 amino acids. CDR1 and CDR2 from the germline V gene are SGHRS and YFSETQ. With V trimmed by 5 bases and J by 5 bases, 6 bases remained unmatched. The CDR3 reads CASRIPGLATGELFF. CDR3 sequence (DNA): TGCGCCAGCAGAATACCGGGACTAGCGACCGGGGAGCTGTTTTTT.

This chain links TRBV5-1 with TRBJ2-7; no clear D. Germline CDR1 reads SGHRS; CDR2 reads YFSETQ. The CDR3 totals 14 residues. The V and J ends lost 0 bases and 0 bases respectively, with 7 bases between them. CDR3 in amino acids: CASSLAQSSYEQYF. The CDR3 bases are TGCGCCAGCAGCTTGGCGCAGTCCTCCTACGAGCAGTACTTC.

This chain joins TRBV7-6 and TRBJ2-2; D possibly corresponds to TRBD1 (5 bases). CDR1 is SGHVS, CDR2 FNYEAQ, per germline. V lost 5 bases, J lost 7 bases, and 20 bases lay in between. The CDR3 runs 16 residues. The CDR3 nucleotides read TGTGCCAGCAGCCCCAGCCGGGCAGGGTTTGTCGGGGAGCTGTTTTTT. It translates to CASSPSRAGFVGELFF.

The rearrangement uses TRBV7-9 and TRBJ2-2; D is possibly TRBD1 (5 bases). The CDR3 has 15 residues. CDR1 and CDR2 from the germline V gene are SEHNR and FQNEAQ (reference sequence). The V end lost 2 bases, the J end lost 2 bases, and 9 bases lay between the germline ends. The CDR3 spells CASSLRQINTGELFF. CDR3 nucleotide sequence: TGTGCCAGCAGCTTACGACAGATCAACACCGGGGAGCTGTTTTTT.

This chain links TRBV28 with TRBJ1-2; TRBD1 matches at 7 bases. The germline V gene encodes CDR1 MDHEN and CDR2 SYDVKM. Trimming took 7 bases from V and 4 from J; bases not matched to a gene: 18. There are 17 residues in the CDR3. The CDR3 here is CASTLEGRAGGIYGYTF. CDR3 sequence (DNA): TGTGCCAGCACCCTAGAGGGTCGGGCAGGGGGGATCTATGGCTACACCTTC.

The V and J genes are TRBV25-1 and TRBJ2-1; TRBD2 matches at 10 bases. Trimming removed 2 bases from V and 4 bases from J; junction bases left unmatched: 5. There are 16 residues in the CDR3. Per the germline V gene, CDR1 is MGHDK and CDR2 is SYGVNS. CDR3: CASSELSGGGYNEQFF. The CDR3 DNA sequence: TGTGCCAGCAGTGAACTCAGCGGGGGGGGTTACAATGAGCAGTTCTTC.

The V call is TRBV28, the J call TRBJ1-5; 7 nucleotides align to TRBD1. In germline, CDR1 is MDHEN, CDR2 SYDVKM. The CDR3 is 13 amino acids. The ends lost 6 bases at V and 7 bases at J; junction bases unmatched: 6. CDR3 in DNA: TGTGCCAGCAGGGAACAGGGGAGGCAGCCCCAGCATTTT. Translation gives CASREQGRQPQHF.

Note on this clone: A junction end diverges from the germline sequence, so it may reflect a read error. The rearrangement joins TRBV18 to TRBJ2-5; 9 positions match TRBD2. The CDR3 loop spans 15 amino acids. CDR1 and CDR2 (germline): KGHSH, LQKENI. The CDR3 DNA is TGTGCCAGCTCACCAGGGCTAGCGGGGCAAGAGACCCAGCACTTC. This codes for CASSPGLAGQETQHF.

The chain links TRBV4-1 to TRBJ2-5; 8 bases are shared with TRBD2. Per germline, CDR1 MGHRA and CDR2 YSYEKL. The junction had 11 bases not matched to a gene; V was cut back by 3 bases and J by 5 bases. This CDR3 has 16 residues. This chain's CDR3 is CASSQAKEAGVETQYF. CDR3 nucleotides: TGCGCCAGCAGCCAGGCCAAGGAAGCGGGGGTCGAGACCCAGTACTTC.

The chain recombines TRBV27 with TRBJ1-2, with 7 positions matching TRBD1. V lost 2 bases to trimming and J lost 4 bases; unmatched junction nucleotides: 10. This CDR3 spans 16 amino acids. CDR1 is MNHEY and CDR2 is SMNVEV in the germline V gene (reference sequence). The CDR3 is CASSLIGQAAGYGYTF. CDR3 coding DNA: TGTGCCAGCAGTTTAATCGGACAGGCGGCGGGCTATGGCTACACCTTC.

This chain joins TRBV27 and TRBJ2-3; D is unresolved. This CDR3 contains 13 residues. Trimming removed 0 bases at V and 2 bases at J, with 3 bases between. Germline V lookup: CDR1 MNHEY, CDR2 SMNVEV (reference sequence). The CDR3 protein is CASSLSATDTQYF. DNA for the CDR3: TGTGCCAGCAGTTTATCGGCCACAGATACGCAGTATTTT.

The rearrangement joins TRBV27 to TRBJ2-3; 9 bases line up with TRBD1. CDR1 MNHEY and CDR2 SMNVEV come from the germline V gene (reference sequence). The V and J ends lost 6 bases and 3 bases, in that order; junction bases with no gene match: 4. The CDR3 has 14 amino acids. CDR3 in DNA: TGTGCCAGCAGAGGACAGGGGAATACAGATACGCAGTATTTT. Residues: CASRGQGNTDTQYF.